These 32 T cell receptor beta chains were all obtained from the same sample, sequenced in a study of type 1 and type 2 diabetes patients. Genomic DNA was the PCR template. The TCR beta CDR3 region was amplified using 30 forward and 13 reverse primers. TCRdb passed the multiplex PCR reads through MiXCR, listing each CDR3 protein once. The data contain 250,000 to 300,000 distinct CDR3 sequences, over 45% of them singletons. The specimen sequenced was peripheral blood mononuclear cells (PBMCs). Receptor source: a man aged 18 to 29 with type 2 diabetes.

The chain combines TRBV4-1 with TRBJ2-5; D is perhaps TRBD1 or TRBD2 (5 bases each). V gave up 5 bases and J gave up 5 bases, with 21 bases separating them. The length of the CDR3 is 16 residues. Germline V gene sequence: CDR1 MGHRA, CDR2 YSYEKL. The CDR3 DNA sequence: TGCGCCAGCAGCTACGGGACCGAATTACCAAGTGAGACCCAGTACTTC. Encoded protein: CASSYGTELPSETQYF.

Here the CDR3 DNA reads TGTGCCAGCAGCGTAGGGGGCCGGGGCTTTGAGACCCAGTACTTC. Protein product: CASSVGGRGFETQYF. The chain employs TRBV9 and TRBJ2-5; D possibly matches TRBD1 or TRBD2 (5 bases each). Per germline, CDR1 SGDLS and CDR2 YYNGEE. The CDR3 has 15 amino acids. Trimming took off 0 bases at V and 5 bases at J, with 14 bases between the two ends.

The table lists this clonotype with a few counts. The CDR3 DNA is TGTGCCAGTAGGATCCGCGGGAGCAATGAGCAGTTCTTC. This codes for CASRIRGSNEQFF. The V and J genes are TRBV19 and TRBJ2-1; the match to TRBD2 covers 7 bases. This CDR3 region has 13 residues. Germline V gives CDR1 LNHDA, CDR2 SQIVND (reference sequence). The trim removed 6 bases at V and 6 bases at J, leaving 5 bases unmatched.

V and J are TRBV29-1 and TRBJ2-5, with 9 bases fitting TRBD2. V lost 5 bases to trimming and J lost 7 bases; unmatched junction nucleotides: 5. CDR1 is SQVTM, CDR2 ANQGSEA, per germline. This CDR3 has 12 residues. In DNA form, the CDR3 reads TGCAGCGTTCTGACTAGCGGAGGGACCCAGTACTTC. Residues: CSVLTSGGTQYF.

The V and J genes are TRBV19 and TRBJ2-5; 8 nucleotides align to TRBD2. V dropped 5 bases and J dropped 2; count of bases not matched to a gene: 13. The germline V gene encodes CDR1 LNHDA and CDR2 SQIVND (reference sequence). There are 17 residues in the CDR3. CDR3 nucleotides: TGTGCCAGTAGTCCGTCGATAGCGGGAACAGGGCAAGAGACCCAGTACTTC. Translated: CASSPSIAGTGQETQYF.

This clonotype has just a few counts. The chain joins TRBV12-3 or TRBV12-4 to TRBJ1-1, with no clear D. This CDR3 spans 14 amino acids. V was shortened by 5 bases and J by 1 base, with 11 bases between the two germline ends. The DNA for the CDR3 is TGTGCCAGCAGTCCTAGTGGACGGAACACTGAAGCTTTCTTT. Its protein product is CASSPSGRNTEAFF.

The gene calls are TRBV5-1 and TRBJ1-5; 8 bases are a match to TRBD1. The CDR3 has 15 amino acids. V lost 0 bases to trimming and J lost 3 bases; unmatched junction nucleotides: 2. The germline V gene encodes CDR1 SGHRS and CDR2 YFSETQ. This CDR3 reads CASSLGDRPNQPQHF. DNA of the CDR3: TGCGCCAGCAGCTTGGGGGACAGGCCCAATCAGCCCCAGCATTTT.

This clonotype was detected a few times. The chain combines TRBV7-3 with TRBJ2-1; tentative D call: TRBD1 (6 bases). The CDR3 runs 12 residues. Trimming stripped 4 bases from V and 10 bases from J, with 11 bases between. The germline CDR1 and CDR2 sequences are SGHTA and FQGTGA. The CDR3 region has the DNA TGTGCCAGCAGCTCTCCAAGGGGGGAGCAGTTCTTC. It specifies CASSSPRGEQFF.

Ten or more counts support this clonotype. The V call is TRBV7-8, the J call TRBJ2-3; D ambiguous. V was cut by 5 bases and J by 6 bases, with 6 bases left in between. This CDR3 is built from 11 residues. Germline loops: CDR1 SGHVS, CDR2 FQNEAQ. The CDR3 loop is CASSPADTQYF. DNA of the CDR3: TGTGCCAGCAGCCCTGCCGATACGCAGTATTTT.

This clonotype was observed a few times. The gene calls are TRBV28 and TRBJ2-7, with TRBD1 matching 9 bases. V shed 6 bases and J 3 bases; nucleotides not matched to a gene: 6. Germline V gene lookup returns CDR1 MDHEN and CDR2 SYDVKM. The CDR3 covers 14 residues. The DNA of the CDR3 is TGTGCCAGCAGCACCGGGACAGGGTACTACGAGCAGTACTTC. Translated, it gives CASSTGTGYYEQYF.

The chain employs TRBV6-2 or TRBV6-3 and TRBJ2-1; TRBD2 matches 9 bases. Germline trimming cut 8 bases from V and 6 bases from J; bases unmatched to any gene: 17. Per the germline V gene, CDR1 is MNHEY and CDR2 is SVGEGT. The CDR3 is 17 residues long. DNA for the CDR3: TGTGCCAGCGGCTCGCCGGCGGGAGGGCCTCGGACCAATGAGCAGTTCTTC. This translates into CASGSPAGGPRTNEQFF.

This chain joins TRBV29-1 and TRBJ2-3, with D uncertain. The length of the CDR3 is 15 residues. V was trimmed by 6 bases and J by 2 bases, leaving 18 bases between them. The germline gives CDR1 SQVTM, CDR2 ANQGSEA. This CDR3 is CSVLVKGRVTDTQYF. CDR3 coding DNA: TGCAGCGTCCTCGTGAAGGGTAGGGTCACAGATACGCAGTATTTT.

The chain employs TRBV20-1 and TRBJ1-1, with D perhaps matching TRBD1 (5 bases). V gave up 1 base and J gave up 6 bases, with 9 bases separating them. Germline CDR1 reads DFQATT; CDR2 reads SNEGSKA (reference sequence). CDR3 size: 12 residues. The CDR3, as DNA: TGCAGTGCTAGAGCTGGCAGGGCTGAAGCTTTCTTT. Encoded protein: CSARAGRAEAFF.

The CDR3 sequence: CAASASLYNEQFF. CDR3 DNA sequence: TGTGCCGCCTCGGCTAGCTTGTACAATGAGCAGTTCTTC. The rearrangement joins TRBV30 to TRBJ2-1; D is possibly TRBD2 (5 bases). The ends were cut back, 8 bases at V and 4 bases at J, with 15 bases in the middle. From germline, CDR1 is GTSNPN and CDR2 SVGIG (reference sequence). This CDR3 is built from 13 residues.

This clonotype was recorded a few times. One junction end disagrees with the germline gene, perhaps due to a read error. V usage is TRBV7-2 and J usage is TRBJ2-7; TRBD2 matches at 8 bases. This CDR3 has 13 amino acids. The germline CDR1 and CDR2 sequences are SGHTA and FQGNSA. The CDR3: CASSLPGGGDFLF. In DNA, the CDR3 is TGTGCCAGCAGTTTACCCGGGGGGGGCGACTTTTTATTC.

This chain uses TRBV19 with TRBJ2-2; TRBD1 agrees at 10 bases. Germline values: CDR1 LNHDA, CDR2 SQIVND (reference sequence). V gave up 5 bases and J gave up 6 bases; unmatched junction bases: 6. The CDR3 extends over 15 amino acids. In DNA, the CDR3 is TGTGCCAGTAGTTGGGGGACAGGGGATTCCGGGGAGCTGTTTTTT. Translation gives CASSWGTGDSGELFF.

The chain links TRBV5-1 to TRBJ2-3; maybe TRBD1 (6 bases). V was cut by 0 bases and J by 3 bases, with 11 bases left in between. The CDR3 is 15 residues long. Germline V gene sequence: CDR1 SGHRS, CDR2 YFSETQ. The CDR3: CASSLAGQRTDTQYF. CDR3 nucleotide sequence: TGCGCCAGCAGCTTGGCCGGACAGAGGACAGATACGCAGTATTTT.

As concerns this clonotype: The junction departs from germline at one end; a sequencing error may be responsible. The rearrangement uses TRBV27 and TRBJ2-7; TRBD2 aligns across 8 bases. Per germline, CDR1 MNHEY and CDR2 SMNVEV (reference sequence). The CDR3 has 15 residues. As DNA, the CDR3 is TGTGCCAGCAGTCCCGGGACGGGACTAGGACGCGAGCAGTGCTTC. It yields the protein CASSPGTGLGREQCF.

The CDR3 coding sequence is TGTGCCAGCAGCTCTGCGGGGGATACGCAGTATTTT. The encoded protein is CASSSAGDTQYF. The chain joins TRBV11-2 to TRBJ2-3; the D gene is possibly TRBD2 (6 bases). The CDR3 covers 12 residues. Germline V gene lookup returns CDR1 SGHAT and CDR2 FQNNGV. Trimming pared 4 bases from V and 6 bases from J, leaving 8 bases between.

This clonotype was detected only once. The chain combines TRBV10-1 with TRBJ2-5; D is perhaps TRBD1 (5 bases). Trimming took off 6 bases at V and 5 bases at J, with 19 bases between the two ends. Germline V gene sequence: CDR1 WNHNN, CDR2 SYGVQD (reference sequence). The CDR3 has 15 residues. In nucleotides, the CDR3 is TGCGCCAGCAGGCGGTCTAAGGGGTGGCGGGAGACCCAGTACTTC. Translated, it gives CASRRSKGWRETQYF.

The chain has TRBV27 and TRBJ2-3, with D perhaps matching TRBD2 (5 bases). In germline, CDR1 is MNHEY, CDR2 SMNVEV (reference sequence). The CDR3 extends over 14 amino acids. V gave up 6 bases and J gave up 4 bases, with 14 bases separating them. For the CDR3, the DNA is TGTGCCAGCAGGGTGCCGGGATTGTCAGATACGCAGTATTTT. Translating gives CASRVPGLSDTQYF.

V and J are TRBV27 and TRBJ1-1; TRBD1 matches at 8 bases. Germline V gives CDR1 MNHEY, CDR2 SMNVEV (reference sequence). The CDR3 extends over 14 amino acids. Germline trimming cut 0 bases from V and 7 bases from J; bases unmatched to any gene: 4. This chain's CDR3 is CASSLSRGLFEAFF. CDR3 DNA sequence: TGTGCCAGCAGTTTATCCAGGGGGCTCTTTGAAGCTTTCTTT.

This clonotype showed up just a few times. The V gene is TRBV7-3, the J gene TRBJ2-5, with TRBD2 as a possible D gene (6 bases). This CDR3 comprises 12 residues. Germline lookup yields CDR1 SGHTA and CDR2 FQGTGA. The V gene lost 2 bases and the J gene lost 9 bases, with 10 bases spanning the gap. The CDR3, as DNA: TGTGCCAGCAGCTTACCACCGGGGGCCCAGTACTTC. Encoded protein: CASSLPPGAQYF.

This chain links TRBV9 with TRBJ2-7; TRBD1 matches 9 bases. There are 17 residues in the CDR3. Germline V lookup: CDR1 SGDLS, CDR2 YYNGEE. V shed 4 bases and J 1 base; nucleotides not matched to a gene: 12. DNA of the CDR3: TGTGCCAGCAGCACCCCCCTTGGACAGGGGACGTCCTACGAGCAGTACTTC. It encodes CASSTPLGQGTSYEQYF.

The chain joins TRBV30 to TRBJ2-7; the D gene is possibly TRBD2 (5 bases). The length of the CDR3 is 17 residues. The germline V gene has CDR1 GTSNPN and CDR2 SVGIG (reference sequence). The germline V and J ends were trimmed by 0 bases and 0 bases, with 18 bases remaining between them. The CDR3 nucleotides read TGTGCCTGGAGTGTCGAATTCGAGGGCTTGAACTCCTACGAGCAGTACTTC. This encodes CAWSVEFEGLNSYEQYF.

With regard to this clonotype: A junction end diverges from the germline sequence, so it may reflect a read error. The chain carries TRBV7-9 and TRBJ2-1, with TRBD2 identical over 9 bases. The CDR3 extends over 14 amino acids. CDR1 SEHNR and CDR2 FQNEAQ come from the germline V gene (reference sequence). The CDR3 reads CASSIAGAMNEQFF. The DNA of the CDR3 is TGTGCCAGCAGCATAGCGGGAGCAATGAATGAGCAGTTCTTC.

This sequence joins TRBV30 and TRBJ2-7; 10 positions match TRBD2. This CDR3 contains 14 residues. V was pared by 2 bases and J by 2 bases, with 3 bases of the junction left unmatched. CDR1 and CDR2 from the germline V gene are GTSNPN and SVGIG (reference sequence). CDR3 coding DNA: TGTGCCTGGAGTCCCCTAGCGGGAGCCTACGAGCAGTACTTC. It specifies CAWSPLAGAYEQYF.

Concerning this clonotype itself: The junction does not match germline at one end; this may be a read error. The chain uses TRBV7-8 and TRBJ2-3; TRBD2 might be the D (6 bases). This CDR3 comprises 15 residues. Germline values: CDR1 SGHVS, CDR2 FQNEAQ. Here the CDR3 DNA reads TGTACCAGCAGCCGGGACTCCCCCTTTGCTTCCACGCAGTATTTT. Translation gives CTSSRDSPFASTQYF.

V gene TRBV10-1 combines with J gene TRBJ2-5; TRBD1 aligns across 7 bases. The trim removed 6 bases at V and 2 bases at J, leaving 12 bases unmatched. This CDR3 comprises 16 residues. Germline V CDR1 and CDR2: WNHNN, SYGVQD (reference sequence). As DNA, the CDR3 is TGCGCCAGCAGAATTAGACAGGGCGGGTTGCAAGAGACCCAGTACTTC. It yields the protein CASRIRQGGLQETQYF.

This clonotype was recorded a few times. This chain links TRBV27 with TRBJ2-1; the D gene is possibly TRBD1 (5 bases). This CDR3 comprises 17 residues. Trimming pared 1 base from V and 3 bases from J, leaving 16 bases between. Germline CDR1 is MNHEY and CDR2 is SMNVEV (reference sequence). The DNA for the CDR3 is TGTGCCAGCAGTTTATATTATCGGCCTACAGGCTACAATGAGCAGTTCTTC. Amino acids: CASSLYYRPTGYNEQFF.

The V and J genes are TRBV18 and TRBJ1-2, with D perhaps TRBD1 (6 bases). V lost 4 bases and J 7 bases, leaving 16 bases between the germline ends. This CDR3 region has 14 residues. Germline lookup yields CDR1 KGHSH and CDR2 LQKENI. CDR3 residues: CASSLEGGVSGYTF. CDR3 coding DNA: TGTGCCAGCTCACTGGAGGGGGGCGTTTCTGGCTACACCTTC.

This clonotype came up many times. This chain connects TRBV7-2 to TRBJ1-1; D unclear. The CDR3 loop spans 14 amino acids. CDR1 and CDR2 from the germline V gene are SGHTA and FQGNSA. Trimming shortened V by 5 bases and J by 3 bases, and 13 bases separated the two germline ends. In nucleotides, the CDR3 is TGTGCCAGCAGCGAAGAAGTGGGGTACACTGAAGCTTTCTTT. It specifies CASSEEVGYTEAFF.